This T cell receptor (beta chain) was identified in a study of T cell responses to AZD1222 COVID-19 vaccine. TCRdb's copy holds only in-frame clones and misses some; the assay was immunoSEQ multiplex PCR. The sample shows 100,000 to 150,000 clones, around 90% of them seen only once. There are 15 residues in the CDR3. Deletions cut 0 bases from V and 7 bases from J, with 13 bases between. The V gene's germline CDR1 is SGHRS and CDR2 YFSETQ. This specimen consisted of peripheral blood, obtained on day 0 of AZD1222 vaccination. V usage is TRBV5-1 and J usage is TRBJ1-4; no definite D call. The sequence derives from an adult in good health. CDR3 in amino acids: CASSLGTGVGEKLFF. Here the CDR3 DNA reads TGCGCCAGCAGCTTGGGTACGGGTGTCGGTGAAAAACTGTTTTTT.